This section outlines one TCR beta chain sequence together with its context. TCRdb re-analyzed the PCR reads using MiXCR. The sample lists roughly 10,000 clones, more than 25% seen once, with about 16% in the top ten. This specimen comes from a study of metastatic and nonmetastatic thyroid tumors. No patient received treatment before thyroid surgery. This clonotype was obtained from a female donor with papillary thyroid cancer or a benign thyroid nodule (not recorded which). Some clones in this sample may be carry-over from other donors' samples. Sequenced material: tumor tissue.

CDR3 residues: CSARSGQNYGYTF. The CDR3 DNA sequence: TGCAGTGCTAGATCGGGACAGAACTATGGCTACACCTTC. The V and J genes are TRBV20-1 and TRBJ1-2; 7 positions match TRBD1. This CDR3 has 13 amino acids. J was trimmed by 2 bases and V by 2 bases; bases with no gene match: 2. Germline CDR1 DFQATT, CDR2 SNEGSKA (reference sequence).